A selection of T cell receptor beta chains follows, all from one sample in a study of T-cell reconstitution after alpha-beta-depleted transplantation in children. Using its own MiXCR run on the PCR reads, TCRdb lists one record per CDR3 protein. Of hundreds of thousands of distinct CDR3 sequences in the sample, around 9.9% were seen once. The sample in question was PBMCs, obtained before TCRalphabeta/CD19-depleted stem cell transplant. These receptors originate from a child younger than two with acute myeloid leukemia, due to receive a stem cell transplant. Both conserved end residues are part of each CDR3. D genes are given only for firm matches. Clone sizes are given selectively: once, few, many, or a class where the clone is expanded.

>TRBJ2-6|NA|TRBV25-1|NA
CASISGSGANVLTF
TGTGCCAGCATCTCTGGGTCTGGGGCCAACGTCCTGACTTTC
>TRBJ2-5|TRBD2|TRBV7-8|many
CASSPWTSQETQYF
TGTGCCAGCAGCCCCTGGACTAGTCAAGAGACCCAGTACTTC
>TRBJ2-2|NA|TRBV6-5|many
CASSWQGAPGELFF
TGTGCCAGCAGTTGGCAGGGTGCTCCCGGGGAGCTGTTTTTT
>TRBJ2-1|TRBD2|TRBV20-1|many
CSVGLAGNNEQFF
TGCAGTGTCGGACTAGCGGGAAACAATGAGCAGTTCTTC
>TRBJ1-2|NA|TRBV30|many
CAWSPTGSGYTF
TGTGCCTGGAGTCCAACAGGATCCGGCTACACCTTC
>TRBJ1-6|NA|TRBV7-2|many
CASSLKVPSSYNSPLHF
TGTGCCAGCAGCTTAAAAGTCCCGAGCTCCTATAATTCACCCCTCCACTTT
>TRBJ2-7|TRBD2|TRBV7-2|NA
CASSLARGGRSEQYF
TGTGCCAGCAGCCTCGCCCGGGGCGGGAGGTCTGAGCAGTACTTC
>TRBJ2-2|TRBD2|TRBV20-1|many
CSARLAGVGTGELFF
TGCAGTGCTAGACTAGCGGGAGTAGGTACCGGGGAGCTGTTTTTT
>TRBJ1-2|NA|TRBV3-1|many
CASSQVKYGYTF
TGTGCCAGCAGCCAAGTAAAGTATGGCTACACCTTC
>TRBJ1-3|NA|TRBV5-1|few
CASSLILGGQDSGNTIYF
TGCGCCAGCAGCTTGATTTTAGGTGGGCAGGACTCTGGAAACACCATATATTTT
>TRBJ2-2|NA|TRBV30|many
CAGRTTNTGELFF
TGTGCCGGCAGGACTACAAACACCGGGGAGCTGTTTTTT
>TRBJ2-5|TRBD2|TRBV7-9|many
CASSSLRRGGETQYF
TGTGCCAGCAGCTCTCTGAGACGGGGAGGGGAGACCCAGTACTTC
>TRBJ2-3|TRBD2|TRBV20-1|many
CSARGGRANTDTQYF
TGCAGTGCTAGAGGCGGGAGGGCCAATACAGATACGCAGTATTTT
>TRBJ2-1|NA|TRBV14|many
CASSRHQGSSYNEQFF
TGTGCCAGCAGCCGCCACCAGGGGAGCTCCTACAATGAGCAGTTCTTC
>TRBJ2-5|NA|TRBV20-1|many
CSAPLLAGIQETQYF
TGCAGTGCCCCGCTGCTGGCGGGTATCCAAGAGACCCAGTACTTC
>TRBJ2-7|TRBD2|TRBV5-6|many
CASSWTSGNYEQYF
TGTGCCAGCAGCTGGACTAGCGGGAATTACGAGCAGTACTTC
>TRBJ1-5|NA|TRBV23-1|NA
CASSQLTYSNQPQHF
TGCGCCAGCAGTCAATTAACCTACAGCAATCAGCCCCAGCATTTT
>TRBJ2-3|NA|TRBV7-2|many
CASSLDWTDTQYF
TGTGCCAGCAGCTTAGACTGGACAGATACGCAGTATTTT
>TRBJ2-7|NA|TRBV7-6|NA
CASGDPFSYEQYF
TGTGCCAGCGGGGACCCCTTCTCCTACGAGCAGTACTTC
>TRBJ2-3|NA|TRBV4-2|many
CASSQLRGSTDTQYF
TGTGCCAGCAGCCAATTAAGAGGGAGCACAGATACGCAGTATTTT
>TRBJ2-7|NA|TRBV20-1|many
CSASPGTTYEQYF
TGCAGTGCTAGCCCCGGGACCACCTACGAGCAGTACTTC
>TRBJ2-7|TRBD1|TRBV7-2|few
CASSSDRTYEQYF
TGTGCCAGCAGCTCGGACAGGACCTACGAGCAGTACTTC
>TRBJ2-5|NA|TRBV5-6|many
CASSFTGRETQYF
TGTGCCAGCAGCTTTACAGGGCGAGAGACCCAGTACTTC
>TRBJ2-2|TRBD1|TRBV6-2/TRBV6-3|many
CASSYNRDSSNTGELFF
TGTGCCAGCAGTTACAACCGGGACAGTTCGAACACCGGGGAGCTGTTTTTT
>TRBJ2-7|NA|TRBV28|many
CASSLLGTYEQYF
TGTGCCAGCAGTTTACTGGGCACCTACGAGCAGTACTTC
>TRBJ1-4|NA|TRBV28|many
CASSLSTGLSEKLFF
TGTGCCAGCAGTCTCTCGACAGGTTTGTCGGAAAAACTGTTTTTT
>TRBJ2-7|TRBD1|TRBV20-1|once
CSPETGSSYEQYF
TGCAGTCCTGAGACAGGGAGCTCCTACGAGCAGTACTTC
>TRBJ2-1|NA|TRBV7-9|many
CASSFSGYNEQFF
TGTGCCAGCAGCTTCTCAGGTTACAATGAGCAGTTCTTC
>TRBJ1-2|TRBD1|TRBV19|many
CASSLGQRYGYTF
TGTGCCAGTAGTTTGGGACAGCGCTATGGCTACACCTTC
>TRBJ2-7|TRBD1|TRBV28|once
CASIPTGQGAPEQYF
TGTGCCAGCATCCCTACTGGACAGGGGGCTCCCGAGCAGTACTTC
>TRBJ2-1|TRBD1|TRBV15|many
CATSRTSGTGPYNEQFF
TGTGCCACCAGCCGGACTTCCGGGACAGGGCCCTACAATGAGCAGTTCTTC
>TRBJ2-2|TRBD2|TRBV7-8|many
CASSLTSGRPTGELFF
TGTGCCAGCAGCCTAACTAGCGGGAGGCCCACCGGGGAGCTGTTTTTT
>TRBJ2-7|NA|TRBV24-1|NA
CAASMGGSHTYEQYF
TGTGCCGCCAGCATGGGGGGCTCGCACACTTACGAGCAGTACTTC
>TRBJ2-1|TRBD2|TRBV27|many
CASSFLSGSDNNEQFF
TGTGCCAGCAGTTTCCTTAGCGGGAGCGACAACAATGAGCAGTTCTTC
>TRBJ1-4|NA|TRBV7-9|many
CASSPGGRINEKLFF
TGTGCCAGCAGCCCCGGGGGGAGGATTAATGAAAAACTGTTTTTT
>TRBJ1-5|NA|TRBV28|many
CASYTGSGNQPQHF
TGTGCCAGCTACACAGGCAGCGGAAATCAGCCCCAGCATTTT
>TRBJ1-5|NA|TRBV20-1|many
CSAPTAYSNQPQHF
TGCAGTGCCCCGACAGCTTATAGCAATCAGCCCCAGCATTTT
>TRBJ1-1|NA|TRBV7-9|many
CASSLAAPNTEAFF
TGTGCCAGCAGCTTAGCCGCACCGAACACTGAAGCTTTCTTT
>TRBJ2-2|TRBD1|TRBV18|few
CASSPPGTGLGELFF
TGTGCCAGCTCACCACCTGGGACAGGGCTCGGGGAGCTGTTTTTT
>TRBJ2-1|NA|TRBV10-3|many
CAISDRPPPEGGNEQFF
TGTGCCATCAGTGACCGCCCCCCTCCCGAGGGTGGCAATGAGCAGTTCTTC
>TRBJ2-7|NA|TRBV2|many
CASSASGNSPEQYF
TGTGCCAGCAGTGCATCAGGGAACTCGCCCGAGCAGTACTTC
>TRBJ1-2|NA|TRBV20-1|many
CSALRAGADHGYTF
TGCAGTGCTCTTCGGGCGGGGGCTGATCATGGCTACACCTTC
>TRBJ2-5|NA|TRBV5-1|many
CASSLGPSNQETQYF
TGCGCCAGCAGCTTGGGTCCTAGCAACCAAGAGACCCAGTACTTC
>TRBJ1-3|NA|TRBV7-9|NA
CASSSQPYITGNTIYF
TGTGCCAGCAGCTCCCAACCTTATATAACCGGAAACACCATATATTTT
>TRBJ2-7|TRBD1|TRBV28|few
CASSLPGQGPIHSYEQYF
TGTGCCAGCAGTTTACCGGGACAGGGGCCGATCCATTCCTACGAGCAGTACTTC
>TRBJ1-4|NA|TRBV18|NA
CASSGAAEKLFF
TGTGCCAGCTCAGGGGCAGCTGAAAAACTGTTTTTT